The 32 T cell receptor beta chains listed next were all sequenced from one sample in a study of CD8 T cells in Susac syndrome. Random hexamers served to reverse transcribe roughly 0.5 to 1 ug RNA. TCRdb passed the immunoSEQ multiplex PCR reads through MiXCR, listing each CDR3 protein once. The sample lists approximately 100,000 distinct CDR3 sequences; just under 95% were seen once. Sequenced sample: CD8+ T cells from PBMCs. These receptors were obtained from a human donor in good health.

The chain employs TRBV11-2 and TRBJ2-3; 10 bases match TRBD2. CDR1 is SGHAT, CDR2 FQNNGV, per germline. J lost 2 bases, V lost 5 bases, and 7 bases had no gene match. CDR3 size: 16 residues. CDR3 DNA: TGTGCCAGCAGCGGTCCGACTAGCGGGTTCACAGATACGCAGTATTTT. It translates to CASSGPTSGFTDTQYF.

The chain combines TRBV5-6 with TRBJ2-7; 9 positions agree with TRBD1. Germline V gene sequence: CDR1 SGHDT, CDR2 YYEEEE. The CDR3 length is 16 residues. V dropped 3 bases and J dropped 6; count of bases not matched to a gene: 13. The CDR3 here is CASSSTGGGSQAEQYF. The CDR3 DNA reads as TGTGCCAGCAGCTCAACAGGGGGCGGTTCTCAAGCCGAGCAGTACTTC.

The chain couples TRBV29-1 to TRBJ2-3, with TRBD2 matching over 7 bases. The CDR3 length is 13 residues. The germline V gene encodes CDR1 SQVTM and CDR2 ANQGSEA. V shed 3 bases and J 0 bases; nucleotides not matched to a gene: 0. The CDR3 DNA reads TGCAGCGTTGATAGCGGGAGCACAGATACGCAGTATTTT. Protein sequence: CSVDSGSTDTQYF.

The chain joins TRBV5-4 to TRBJ2-5; 7 bases are a match to TRBD2. The V segment lost 4 bases and the J segment 4 bases; nucleotides outside the gene matches: 10. Germline V gene data show CDR1 as SGHNT and CDR2 as YYREEE (reference sequence). The CDR3 contains 15 residues. The CDR3 bases are TGTGCCAGCAGCGCAAACCTAGCGGTAGGAGAGACCCAGTACTTC. Translating gives CASSANLAVGETQYF.

The chain combines TRBV2 with TRBJ2-5; TRBD2 aligns across 9 bases. The germline V gene has CDR1 SNHLY and CDR2 FYNNEI. V dropped 4 bases and J dropped 2; count of bases not matched to a gene: 2. This CDR3 has 14 residues. CDR3 coding DNA: TGTGCCAGCAGTGGACTAGCGGAGCAAGAGACCCAGTACTTC. It codes for CASSGLAEQETQYF.

The chain has TRBV20-1 and TRBJ1-1; TRBD1 is a possible D gene (5 bases). CDR1 is DFQATT and CDR2 is SNEGSKA in the germline V gene (reference sequence). This CDR3 has 13 amino acids. The CDR3 spells CSGDGLMNTEAFF. CDR3 bases: TGCAGCGGGGACGGACTTATGAACACTGAAGCTTTCTTT.

The chain has TRBV19 and TRBJ1-3, with TRBD1 identical over 7 bases. CDR3 size: 15 residues. The germline CDR1 and CDR2 sequences are LNHDA and SQIVND (reference sequence). The V gene end was trimmed by 7 bases and the J gene end by 5 bases; junction bases not matched to a gene: 11. CDR3 residues: CASTSGTEGRNTIYF. The DNA of the CDR3 is TGTGCCAGTACTTCCGGGACAGAAGGGAGAAACACCATATATTTT. Looking up the rest from reference TRBV19 and TRBJ1-3 gives the full variable domain: DGGITQSPKYLFRKEGQNVTLSCEQNLNHDAMYWYRQDPGQGLRLIYYSQIVNDFQKGDIAEGYSVSREKKESFPLTVTSAQKNPTAFYLCASTSGTEGRNTIYFGEGSWLTVV.

The CDR3 here is CASTDSGTEVYGYTF. CDR3 DNA: TGTGCCAGCACCGACTCCGGGACAGAGGTCTATGGCTACACCTTC. V and J are TRBV7-9 and TRBJ1-2; 7 bases match TRBD1. Germline assignment: CDR1 SEHNR and CDR2 FQNEAQ (reference sequence). This CDR3 is 15 amino acids long. V lost 7 bases, J lost 4 bases, and 12 bases stayed unmatched.

In its sample, this clonotype was seen once. This chain joins TRBV4-2 and TRBJ1-3; weak D call: TRBD1 (6 bases). Germline CDR1 LGHNA, CDR2 YNFKEQ. The CDR3 runs 15 residues. The V and J ends lost 4 bases and 5 bases respectively, with 15 bases between them. The chain's CDR3 is CASSRPQGERNTIYF. In DNA form, the CDR3 reads TGTGCCAGCAGCCGACCACAGGGAGAGAGAAACACCATATATTTT.

The chain is built from TRBV27 and TRBJ1-1; D possibly corresponds to TRBD1 (6 bases). Germline lookup yields CDR1 MNHEY and CDR2 SMNVEV (reference sequence). The CDR3 consists of 13 residues. The V gene lost 3 bases and the J gene lost 2 bases, with 7 bases spanning the gap. CDR3 in amino acids: CASSLGANTEAFF. Here the CDR3 DNA reads TGTGCCAGCAGTTTGGGGGCCAACACTGAAGCTTTCTTT.

This sequence joins TRBV14 and TRBJ1-2; 12 bases agree with TRBD1. After removal of 4 bases from V and 4 bases from J, the junction contained 10 bases not matched to a gene. This CDR3 is built from 17 residues. Per the germline V gene, CDR1 is SGHDN and CDR2 is FVKESK. CDR3 protein: CASSRRGQGARSYGYTF. The CDR3 DNA is TGTGCCAGCAGCCGACGGGGACAGGGGGCGCGGAGCTATGGCTACACCTTC.

The rearrangement joins TRBV6-5 to TRBJ2-3; maybe TRBD1 (6 bases). The CDR3 runs to 15 residues. Germline CDR1 MNHEY, CDR2 SVGAGI. V shed 0 bases and J shed 8 bases, with 15 bases lying between them. The CDR3 nucleotides read TGTGCCAGCAGTTACTCGAGACAGGTTGAGGGTACGCAGTATTTT. Protein sequence: CASSYSRQVEGTQYF.

V usage is TRBV19 and J usage is TRBJ2-3; no clear D gene. With 0 bases removed from V and 1 base from J, the gap between germline ends came to 2 bases. This CDR3 region has 13 residues. Germline CDR1 and CDR2: LNHDA and SQIVND (reference sequence). The chain's CDR3 is CASSIDRTDTQYF. The CDR3 bases are TGTGCCAGTAGTATAGATCGCACAGATACGCAGTATTTT.

This sequence joins TRBV12-3 or TRBV12-4 and TRBJ2-4; 12 nucleotides agree with TRBD2. The CDR3 sequence is 17 residues long. J lost 5 bases, V lost 0 bases, and 5 bases had no gene match. CDR3 region: CASSLAASGRGENIQYF. CDR3 nucleotides: TGTGCCAGCAGTTTAGCGGCTAGCGGGAGGGGCGAAAACATTCAGTACTTC.

The chain is built from TRBV19 and TRBJ1-5, with 10 positions matching TRBD1. The CDR3 is made up of 15 amino acids. CDR1 is LNHDA, CDR2 SQIVND, per germline (reference sequence). V lost 4 bases, J lost 6 bases, and 6 bases stayed unmatched. The CDR3 nucleotides read TGTGCCAGTAGTAAGGCGGACAGGGGGGCTCAGCCCCAGCATTTT. It specifies CASSKADRGAQPQHF.

The genes are TRBV3-1 and TRBJ2-2; no reliable D call. The CDR3 has 12 residues. The ends were cut back, 6 bases at V and 7 bases at J, with 9 bases in the middle. Germline assignment: CDR1 LGHDT and CDR2 YNNKEL (reference sequence). This chain's CDR3 is CASSVLVGELFF. The CDR3 nucleotides read TGTGCCAGCAGTGTTTTGGTCGGGGAGCTGTTTTTT.

This clonotype was detected a few times. V and J are TRBV4-1 and TRBJ2-1; D is unclear. The CDR3 length is 16 residues. Trimming pared 1 base from V and 0 bases from J, leaving 10 bases between. Germline CDR1 reads MGHRA; CDR2 reads YSYEKL. For the CDR3, the DNA is TGCGCCAGCAGCCAAGTAGACATTTTCTCCTACAATGAGCAGTTCTTC. It is translated as CASSQVDIFSYNEQFF.

The chain has TRBV3-1 and TRBJ2-7; possible D gene TRBD1, 5 bases. V lost 1 base to trimming and J lost 1 base, with 8 bases between them. The CDR3 runs 14 residues. From germline, CDR1 is LGHDT and CDR2 YNNKEL (reference sequence). CDR3 DNA: TGTGCCAGCAGCCAAGTTACAGGATCCTACGAGCAGTACTTC. Its protein is CASSQVTGSYEQYF.

This clonotype was counted only a few times. The rearrangement uses TRBV18 and TRBJ2-7; 7 nucleotides line up with TRBD2. The CDR3 has 17 amino acids. J was trimmed by 1 base and V by 4 bases; bases with no gene match: 13. CDR1 is KGHSH, CDR2 LQKENI, per germline. The CDR3 DNA reads as TGTGCCAGCTCACGCCCTCCTCAAGCGGGGTGGTCCTACGAGCAGTACTTC. Translation: CASSRPPQAGWSYEQYF.

The chain joins TRBV12-3 or TRBV12-4 to TRBJ2-7, with 12 bases that match TRBD2. The length of the CDR3 is 15 residues. V lost 2 bases, J lost 4 bases, and 3 bases stayed unmatched. The CDR3 loop reads CASSLTSGRFYEQYF. CDR3 sequence (DNA): TGTGCCAGCAGTTTAACTAGCGGGAGGTTTTACGAGCAGTACTTC.

The rearrangement joins TRBV3-1 to TRBJ2-7; no reliable D call. The V end lost 7 bases, the J end lost 4 bases, and 11 bases lay between the germline ends. This CDR3 contains 12 residues. The germline V gene has CDR1 LGHDT and CDR2 YNNKEL (reference sequence). This chain's CDR3 is CASTGPGYEQYF. The CDR3 bases are TGTGCCAGCACCGGGCCCGGTTACGAGCAGTACTTC.

The chain couples TRBV20-1 to TRBJ1-1; D is perhaps TRBD1 (5 bases). There are 14 residues in the CDR3. Germline V gene data show CDR1 as DFQATT and CDR2 as SNEGSKA (reference sequence). Trimming took 4 bases from V and 5 from J, leaving 17 bases between them. The CDR3 DNA reads as TGCAGTGCTACCTATTGGGGGGGGGATACTGAAGCTTTCTTT. Protein sequence: CSATYWGGDTEAFF.

This clonotype was recorded only once. The V call is TRBV6-2 or TRBV6-3, the J call TRBJ2-1; 14 bases align to TRBD2. V gave up 5 bases and J gave up 5 bases; unmatched junction bases: 5. This CDR3 has 16 amino acids. Germline V CDR1 and CDR2: MNHEY, SVGEGT. CDR3 DNA sequence: TGTGCCAGCAGTAGAGGACTAGCGGGAGGTAACAATGAGCAGTTCTTC. Its translation: CASSRGLAGGNNEQFF.

This rearrangement joins TRBV7-9 to TRBJ2-7, with D hard to call. The CDR3 length is 13 residues. CDR1 SEHNR and CDR2 FQNEAQ come from the germline V gene (reference sequence). V dropped 2 bases and J dropped 7 bases, with 12 bases sitting between them. CDR3 bases: TGTGCCAGCAGCTTAAGTCTCACCGGGGAGCAGTACTTC. The encoded protein is CASSLSLTGEQYF.

The chain recombines TRBV12-3 or TRBV12-4 with TRBJ1-6; D unclear. V lost 5 bases and J lost 7, with 9 bases in between. This CDR3 comprises 13 residues. This chain's CDR3 is CASSPGSNSPLHF. DNA for the CDR3: TGTGCCAGCAGTCCCGGGTCAAATTCACCCCTCCACTTT.

This clonotype came up once. The chain combines TRBV29-1 with TRBJ2-7; TRBD1 is a possible D gene (6 bases). The CDR3 covers 13 residues. Looked up from germline, CDR1 is SQVTM and CDR2 is ANQGSEA. With 4 bases removed from V and 0 bases from J, the gap between germline ends came to 10 bases. CDR3 nucleotide sequence: TGCAGCGTTGGAACAGGGATCTCCTACGAGCAGTACTTC. It specifies CSVGTGISYEQYF.

The rearrangement joins TRBV4-2 to TRBJ2-7, with TRBD2 identical over 7 bases. CDR1 and CDR2 from the germline V gene are LGHNA and YNFKEQ. This CDR3 is built from 14 residues. Trimming took 3 bases from V and 3 from J; bases not matched to a gene: 5. CDR3 sequence (DNA): TGTGCCAGCAGCCACATTGGGGGGGGCTACGAGCAGTACTTC. Encoded protein: CASSHIGGGYEQYF.

This clonotype was counted once. V usage is TRBV5-1 and J usage is TRBJ2-2, with 7 bases matching TRBD1. V trimming: 9 bases; J trimming: 5 bases; junction bases outside the gene matches: 10. Germline CDR1 and CDR2: SGHRS and YFSETQ. This CDR3 has 14 amino acids. The CDR3 loop is CATRRTGDTGELFF. In DNA form, the CDR3 reads TGCGCCACCAGGCGCACAGGGGATACCGGGGAGCTGTTTTTT. Based on the CDR3 plus reference TRBV5-1 and TRBJ2-2, the full variable domain is KAGVTQTPRYLIKTRGQQVTLSCSPISGHRSVSWYQQTPGQGLQFLFEYFSETQRNKGNFPGRFSGRQFSNSRSEMNVSTLELGDSALYLCATRRTGDTGELFFGEGSRLTVL.

The V gene is TRBV9, the J gene TRBJ1-2; D is uncertain. Germline CDR1 and CDR2: SGDLS and YYNGEE. The CDR3 loop spans 10 amino acids. V lost 3 bases and J lost 8, with 5 bases in between. CDR3 sequence (DNA): TGTGCCAGCAGCGGGAACGGCTACACCTTC. Translation gives CASSGNGYTF. The full variable domain, completed using reference TRBV9 and TRBJ1-2, is DSGVTQTPKHLITATGQRVTLRCSPRSGDLSVYWYQQSLDQGLQFLIQYYNGEERAKGNILERFSAQQFPDLHSELNLSSLELGDSALYFCASSGNGYTFGSGTRLTVV.

The V gene is TRBV18, the J gene TRBJ2-1, with 9 bases that match TRBD2. The CDR3 loop spans 15 amino acids. V lost 1 base, J lost 5 bases, and 3 bases stayed unmatched. Germline V gene sequence: CDR1 KGHSH, CDR2 LQKENI. The CDR3 loop is CASSPLTSGDNEQFF. CDR3 DNA sequence: TGTGCCAGCTCACCACTGACTAGCGGTGACAATGAGCAGTTCTTC.

This clonotype was observed a few times. This chain uses TRBV6-2 or TRBV6-3 with TRBJ1-2, with TRBD1 identical over 7 bases. The ends lost 6 bases at V and 4 bases at J; junction bases unmatched: 17. This CDR3 is 17 amino acids long. Germline V CDR1 and CDR2: MNHEY, SVGEGT. CDR3 protein: CASSPWPGQRFVYGYTF. The DNA for the CDR3 is TGTGCCAGCAGCCCATGGCCGGGACAGCGTTTTGTCTATGGCTACACCTTC.

The V gene is TRBV7-2, the J gene TRBJ2-2; D tentatively fits TRBD1 or TRBD2 (6 bases each). Germline V gene data show CDR1 as SGHTA and CDR2 as FQGNSA. The V gene lost 8 bases and the J gene lost 0 bases, with 13 bases spanning the gap. CDR3 size: 15 residues. CDR3 region: CASLKGGPNTGELFF. In nucleotides, the CDR3 is TGTGCCAGCCTTAAGGGGGGACCGAACACCGGGGAGCTGTTTTTT.